These T cell receptor beta chains were read from a single sample in a study of vaccination effects on CD4 cells after COVID-19. No antigens are known for them. This table comes from immunoSEQ multiplex PCR, and its TCRdb copy is limited to in-frame clones, with some not included. The sample holds about 53,000 clones; about 83% are singletons and the top ten take just over 3%. The sequenced sample was CD4+ T cells from PBMCs cultured without peptide, obtained before COVID-19 vaccination. Source of these receptors: a human donor who received a COVID-19 vaccine. Each CDR3 is given with its conserved first and last residue. D genes are given only for firm matches.

d_call,v_call,j_call,cdr3_nt,cdr3_aa
NA,TRBV5-1,TRBJ2-5,TGCGCCAGCAGGACTACAGGGTCAGAGACCCAGTACTTC,CASRTTGSETQYF
NA,TRBV18,TRBJ1-1,TGTGCCAGCTCAGCACACGAGAACACTGAAGCTTTCTTT,CASSAHENTEAFF
TRBD1,TRBV28,TRBJ1-5,TGTGCCAGCATACCGGACAGGGTTGGGTTACCCCAGCATTTT,CASIPDRVGLPQHF
TRBD1,TRBV30,TRBJ1-1,TGTGCCTGGACCGACAGGGCCATGAACACTGAAGCTTTCTTT,CAWTDRAMNTEAFF
NA,TRBV15,TRBJ2-3,TGTGCCACCAGCAGAGACGGATACCGCACAGATACGCAGTATTTT,CATSRDGYRTDTQYF
TRBD1,TRBV7-2,TRBJ2-5,TGTGCCAGCAGTTGGGACAGGGGAGAGACCCAGTACTTC,CASSWDRGETQYF
NA,TRBV28,TRBJ1-2,TGTGCCAGCAGTACCGGACAGTATGGCTACACCTTC,CASSTGQYGYTF
TRBD1,TRBV5-4,TRBJ2-5,TGTGCCAGCAGCCGGACAGGAGTGTACCAAGAGACCCAGTACTTC,CASSRTGVYQETQYF
TRBD1,TRBV5-4,TRBJ2-2,TGTGCCAGCAGCTTGGGGGGACAGGGTTTCGCCGGGGAGCTGTTTTTT,CASSLGGQGFAGELFF
NA,TRBV18,TRBJ1-1,TGTGCCAGCTCACCGACAGGCTGGAACACTGAAGCTTTCTTT,CASSPTGWNTEAFF
NA,TRBV30,TRBJ1-1,TGTGCCTGGGAAAGAGTGGCTGAAGCTTTCTTT,CAWERVAEAFF
TRBD2,TRBV4-2,TRBJ2-3,TGTGCCAGCAGGGGACTAGCGGGGGGTTCGGATACGCAGTATTTT,CASRGLAGGSDTQYF
NA,TRBV24-1,TRBJ1-5,TGTGCCACCAGCCGCGATAGCAATCAGCCCCAGCATTTT,CATSRDSNQPQHF
TRBD2,TRBV5-8,TRBJ2-1,TGTGCCAGCCCGACTAGCCCAATTAGCTCCTACAATGAGCAGTTCTTC,CASPTSPISSYNEQFF
TRBD2,TRBV6-6,TRBJ2-5,TGTGCCAGCAGTTACGGGACTAGGGATGGGGAGACCCAGTACTTC,CASSYGTRDGETQYF